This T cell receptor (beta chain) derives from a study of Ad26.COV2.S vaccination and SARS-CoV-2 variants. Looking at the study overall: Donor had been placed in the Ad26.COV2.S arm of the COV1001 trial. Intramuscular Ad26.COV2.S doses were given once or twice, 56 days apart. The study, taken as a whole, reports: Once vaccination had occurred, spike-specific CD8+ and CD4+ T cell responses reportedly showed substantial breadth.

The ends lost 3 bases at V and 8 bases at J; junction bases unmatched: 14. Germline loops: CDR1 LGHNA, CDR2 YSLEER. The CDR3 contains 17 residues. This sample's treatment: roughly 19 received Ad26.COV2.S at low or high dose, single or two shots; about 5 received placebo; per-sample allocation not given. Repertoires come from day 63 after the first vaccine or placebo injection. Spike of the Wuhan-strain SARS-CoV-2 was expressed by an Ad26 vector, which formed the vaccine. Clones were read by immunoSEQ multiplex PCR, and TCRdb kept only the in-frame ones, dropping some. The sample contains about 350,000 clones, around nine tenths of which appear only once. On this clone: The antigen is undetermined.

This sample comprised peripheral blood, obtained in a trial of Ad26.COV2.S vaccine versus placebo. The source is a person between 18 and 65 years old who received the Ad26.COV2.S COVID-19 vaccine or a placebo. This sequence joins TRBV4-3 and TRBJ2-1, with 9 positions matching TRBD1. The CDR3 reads CASSHIPGTGPRHEQFF. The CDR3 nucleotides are TGCGCCAGCAGCCATATACCCGGGACAGGGCCCCGACATGAGCAGTTCTTC.